This is a list of T cell receptor beta chains from one sample in a study of blood T cell repertoires in COVID-19. Clones were read by immunoSEQ multiplex PCR, and TCRdb kept only the in-frame ones, dropping some. Of roughly 100,000 clones listed, around 82% were seen once; the top ten hold under 5.5%. The specimen was peripheral blood. Receptor source: a man aged 60 to 75 with acute or convalescent COVID-19. Both conserved end residues are part of each CDR3. D genes are given only for firm matches. Clone size is given for some rows only: seen once, a few or many times, or a class if the clone is expanded.

j_call,v_call,d_call,clone_size,cdr3_aa,cdr3_nt
TRBJ1-1,TRBV28,NA,NA,CASIKREAFF,TGTGCCAGCATAAAGCGGGAAGCTTTCTTT
TRBJ1-5,TRBV20-1,TRBD1,NA,CSASDRGRQPQHF,TGCAGTGCTAGTGACAGGGGAAGGCAGCCCCAGCATTTT
TRBJ1-2,TRBV3-1/TRBV3-2,NA,few,CASSQDAGVHGYTF,TGTGCCAGCAGCCAAGATGCGGGGGTCCACGGCTACACCTTC
TRBJ2-2,TRBV18,NA,NA,CASSQGTFANTGELFF,TGTGCCAGCTCGCAAGGGACTTTCGCGAACACCGGGGAGCTGTTTTTT
TRBJ2-5,TRBV18,TRBD1,NA,CASSRPTGGSETQYF,TGTGCCAGCTCACGCCCAACAGGGGGCTCAGAGACCCAGTACTTC
TRBJ2-7,TRBV5-1,NA,NA,CASSLGRGAIYEQYF,TGCGCCAGCAGCTTGGGACGGGGGGCTATCTACGAGCAGTACTTC
TRBJ2-3,TRBV7-3,TRBD2,NA,CASSLAGGSDTQYF,TGTGCCAGCAGCCTAGCGGGAGGGTCAGATACGCAGTATTTT
TRBJ2-3,TRBV5-4,TRBD1,NA,CASRRGGQGTDTQYF,TGTGCCAGCCGTAGGGGGGGACAGGGAACAGATACGCAGTATTTT
TRBJ1-1,TRBV29-1,TRBD1,NA,CSALSDRVTPEAFF,TGCAGCGCATTGTCGGACAGGGTTACTCCTGAAGCTTTCTTT
TRBJ1-2,TRBV10-2,NA,NA,CASSDWAATGYGYTF,TGCGCCAGCAGTGATTGGGCGGCAACGGGGTATGGCTACACCTTC
TRBJ2-1,TRBV24-1,TRBD2,NA,CATSDKGLAKYNEQFF,TGTGCCACCAGTGATAAGGGACTAGCGAAATACAATGAGCAGTTCTTC
TRBJ1-2,TRBV7-9,NA,NA,CASSFDSNYGYTF,TGTGCCAGCAGCTTTGACAGCAACTATGGCTACACCTTC
TRBJ2-5,TRBV14,TRBD1,NA,CASSQIDRGRETQYF,TGTGCCAGCAGCCAGATTGACAGGGGTAGGGAGACCCAGTACTTC
TRBJ2-7,TRBV6-5,TRBD1,NA,CASSYSSDRGKYEQYF,TGTGCCAGCAGTTACTCGTCGGACAGGGGGAAATACGAGCAGTACTTC
TRBJ1-4,TRBV27,NA,NA,CASSSQQSTNEKLFF,TGTGCCAGCAGTTCGCAACAATCAACTAATGAAAAACTGTTTTTT
TRBJ2-1,TRBV10-1,NA,NA,CASSGPGAYNEQFF,TGCGCCAGCAGTGGGCCAGGGGCCTACAATGAGCAGTTCTTC
TRBJ1-2,TRBV3-1/TRBV3-2,TRBD1,few,CASSQLWATGTDYGYTF,TGTGCCAGCAGCCAATTATGGGCCACCGGGACAGACTATGGCTACACCTTC
TRBJ2-7,TRBV19,NA,NA,CASTRSVAATYEQYF,TGTGCCAGTACCCGGTCGGTAGCGGCAACCTACGAGCAGTACTTC
TRBJ2-7,TRBV6-2/TRBV6-3,TRBD1,NA,CASSYPDRGKGEQYF,TGTGCCAGCAGTTACCCGGACAGGGGGAAAGGCGAGCAGTACTTC
TRBJ2-5,TRBV3-1/TRBV3-2,NA,NA,CASSQGAQETQYF,TGTGCCAGCAGCCAGGGGGCCCAAGAGACCCAGTACTTC
TRBJ2-7,TRBV7-6,NA,NA,CASSPQGSGTYEQYF,TGTGCCAGCAGCCCCCAGGGTAGCGGCACCTACGAGCAGTACTTC
TRBJ2-1,TRBV7-6,TRBD2,once,CASSSWTSGVYNEQFF,TGTGCCAGCAGCTCCTGGACTAGCGGAGTGTACAATGAGCAGTTCTTC
TRBJ1-5,TRBV24-1,NA,NA,CATSDEGREPQHF,TGTGCCACCAGTGATGAAGGGCGGGAGCCCCAGCATTTT
TRBJ2-3,TRBV11-3,NA,once,CASQATDTQYF,TGTGCCAGCCAAGCCACAGATACGCAGTATTTT
TRBJ1-2,TRBV25-1,NA,NA,CASSGSRANYGYTF,TGTGCCAGCAGTGGGTCGCGAGCTAACTATGGCTACACCTTC
TRBJ1-1,TRBV27,TRBD1,few,CASSSRDSNTEAFF,TGTGCCAGCAGTTCCCGGGACAGTAACACTGAAGCTTTCTTT
TRBJ1-2,TRBV5-1,NA,NA,CASSLGQSYGYTF,TGCGCCAGCAGCTTAGGACAGTCCTATGGCTACACCTTC
TRBJ2-7,TRBV19,NA,NA,CASSRGTGSYEQYF,TGTGCCAGTAGCCGCGGGACCGGCTCCTACGAGCAGTACTTC
TRBJ1-2,TRBV19,TRBD1,once,CASSIVSGGGIRASDGYTF,TGTGCCAGTAGTATTGTGTCAGGGGGCGGCATTCGGGCTTCGGATGGCTACACCTTC
TRBJ1-1,TRBV19,NA,NA,CACGAAEAFF,TGTGCGTGTGGGGCGGCTGAAGCTTTCTTT
TRBJ1-2,TRBV5-6,NA,NA,CASSLSLSHGYTF,TGTGCCAGCAGCTTGTCTTTGAGTCATGGCTACACCTTC
TRBJ1-4,TRBV10-2,TRBD1,few,CASSESNRGDEKLFF,TGCGCCAGCAGTGAGTCTAACAGGGGGGACGAAAAACTGTTTTTT
TRBJ1-2,TRBV7-3,TRBD1,NA,CASRTGPINYGYTF,TGTGCCAGCCGGACAGGGCCTATAAACTATGGCTACACCTTC
TRBJ2-5,TRBV7-8,TRBD2,NA,CASSFGLAGVETQYF,TGTGCCAGCAGCTTCGGACTAGCGGGAGTGGAGACCCAGTACTTC
TRBJ2-5,TRBV19,NA,NA,CASSMGQGQETQYF,TGTGCCAGTAGTATGGGTCAGGGCCAAGAGACCCAGTACTTC
TRBJ2-1,TRBV18,TRBD2,NA,CASSLTGTSGSNEQFF,TGTGCCAGCTCACTGACCGGGACTAGCGGATCTAATGAGCAGTTCTTC
TRBJ1-1,TRBV4-1,NA,NA,CASSQESGAMNTEAFF,TGCGCCAGCAGCCAAGAGTCAGGCGCAATGAACACTGAAGCTTTCTTT
TRBJ1-6,TRBV5-1,TRBD1,NA,CASSSTGDNSPLHF,TGCGCCAGCAGCTCTACAGGGGATAATTCACCCCTCCACTTT
TRBJ2-7,TRBV11-2,NA,NA,CASSLESGLQYEQYF,TGTGCCAGCAGCTTAGAATCCGGACTACAGTACGAGCAGTACTTC
TRBJ2-3,TRBV4-1,TRBD1,NA,CASSQVSGQSGTDTQYF,TGCGCCAGCAGCCAAGTGTCGGGACAGTCAGGCACAGATACGCAGTATTTT
TRBJ1-1,TRBV5-1,NA,NA,CASSSVTGEAFF,TGCGCCAGCAGCTCGGTAACCGGTGAAGCTTTCTTT
TRBJ1-6,TRBV5-4,TRBD1,NA,CASSLDWGQGGNSPLHF,TGTGCCAGCAGCTTGGATTGGGGGCAGGGGGGAAATTCACCCCTCCACTTT
TRBJ2-1,TRBV5-5,TRBD2,NA,CASSLISGSNEQFF,TGTGCCAGCAGCTTGATAAGCGGGAGCAATGAGCAGTTCTTC
TRBJ1-3,TRBV7-9,NA,NA,CASSLSDSSTTHTIYF,TGTGCCAGCAGCTTATCCGACAGCTCCACAACACACACCATATATTTT
TRBJ2-2,TRBV12-5,TRBD2,NA,CASGSRPGTSGGATGELFF,TGTGCTAGTGGTTCTCGTCCCGGGACTAGCGGGGGGGCAACCGGGGAGCTGTTTTTT
TRBJ1-2,TRBV3-1/TRBV3-2,TRBD1,NA,CASSRQGNYGYTF,TGTGCCAGCAGCCGACAGGGGAACTATGGCTACACCTTC
TRBJ1-2,TRBV6-5,TRBD1,NA,CASRTGALGYTF,TGTGCCAGCAGAACAGGGGCCCTTGGCTACACCTTC
TRBJ2-5,TRBV20-1,NA,many,CSADSTSTQYF,TGCAGTGCGGACTCCACTTCGACCCAGTACTTC
TRBJ2-7,TRBV5-4,NA,NA,CASSPGQTYEQYF,TGTGCCAGCAGCCCTGGACAGACCTACGAGCAGTACTTC
TRBJ1-5,TRBV7-9,TRBD1,NA,CASTGTGNQPQHF,TGTGCCAGCACTGGGACAGGGAATCAGCCCCAGCATTTT
TRBJ2-7,TRBV11-3,TRBD1,NA,CASSPGQGSYEQYF,TGTGCCAGCAGTCCGGGACAGGGGTCCTACGAGCAGTACTTC
TRBJ1-5,TRBV6-5,NA,NA,CASSRHRGDNQPQHF,TGTGCCAGCAGTAGACACCGGGGGGACAATCAGCCCCAGCATTTT
TRBJ1-1,TRBV5-4,TRBD1,NA,CASSLGTGAQDTEAFF,TGTGCCAGCAGCTTAGGGACAGGGGCGCAGGACACTGAAGCTTTCTTT
TRBJ1-2,TRBV5-1,NA,few,CASSAPGNGYTF,TGCGCCAGCAGTGCCCCCGGGAATGGCTACACCTTC
TRBJ2-7,TRBV5-4,NA,NA,CASSLEALGSDEQYF,TGTGCCAGCAGCTTGGAAGCTTTGGGTAGCGACGAGCAGTACTTC
TRBJ1-1,TRBV7-9,NA,NA,CASRPGAMNTEAFF,TGTGCCAGCCGTCCAGGGGCCATGAACACTGAAGCTTTCTTT
TRBJ2-1,TRBV19,TRBD2,NA,CASGGAAYNEQFF,TGTGCCAGCGGGGGGGCGGCTTACAATGAGCAGTTCTTC